This entry concerns a single TCR beta chain. Its antigen is unidentified. Amplification used 60 Vbeta primers and 13 Jbeta primers. Profiled with immunoSEQ multiplex PCR; TCRdb holds only in-frame clones, not every one. The repertoire holds about 170,000 clones, about 85% seen once, with approximately 2.5% in the top ten. These data are taken from a study of cytomegalovirus exposure and HLA in healthy donors. Overall study findings and caveats: Later findings reportedly placed an Asian-associated ancestry cluster below the approximately 670-donor mean for N-insertions.

This CDR3 contains 18 residues. V was shortened by 0 bases and J by 4 bases, with 19 bases between the two germline ends. Germline values: CDR1 LGHNA, CDR2 YSLEER. The clonotype originates from a man aged 25 to 40 in good health and CMV-seropositive. The chain joins TRBV4-3 to TRBJ2-1; D is possibly TRBD2 (6 bases). Sequencing was done on a sample of PBMCs. CDR3 in amino acids: CASSQDWGVAGIYNEQFF. In nucleotides, the CDR3 is TGCGCCAGCAGCCAAGATTGGGGGGTGGCGGGAATTTACAATGAGCAGTTCTTC.